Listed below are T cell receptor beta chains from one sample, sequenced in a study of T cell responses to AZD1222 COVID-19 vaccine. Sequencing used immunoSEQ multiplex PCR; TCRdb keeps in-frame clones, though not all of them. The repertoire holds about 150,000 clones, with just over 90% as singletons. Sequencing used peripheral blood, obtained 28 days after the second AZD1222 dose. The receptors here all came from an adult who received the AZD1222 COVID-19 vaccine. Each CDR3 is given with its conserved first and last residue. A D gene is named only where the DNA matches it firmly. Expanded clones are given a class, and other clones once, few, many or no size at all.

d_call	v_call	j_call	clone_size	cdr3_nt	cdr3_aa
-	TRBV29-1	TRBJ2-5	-	TGCAGCGTTGAAGGGGGTGGGGGAGAGACCCAGTACTTC	CSVEGGGGETQYF
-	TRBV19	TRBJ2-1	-	TGTGCCAGTAGTATTCTCGAGGGAAGTCGGGATGAGCAGTTCTTC	CASSILEGSRDEQFF
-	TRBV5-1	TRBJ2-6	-	TGCGCCAGCAGCTCACAGGGTCTCGAGGCCAACGTCCTGACTTTC	CASSSQGLEANVLTF
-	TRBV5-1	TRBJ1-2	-	TGCGCCAGCAGCCCAATTGGGCAGGGAGACTCCTATGGCTACACCTTC	CASSPIGQGDSYGYTF
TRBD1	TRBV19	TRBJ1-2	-	TGTGCCAGCAGCTCGGACAGGGGGAGGAACTATGGCTACACCTTC	CASSSDRGRNYGYTF
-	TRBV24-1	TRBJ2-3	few	TGTGCCACCAGTGACAACCAGGGGGGGCGGGGCACAGATACGCAGTATTTT	CATSDNQGGRGTDTQYF
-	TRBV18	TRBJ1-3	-	TGTGCCAGCTCACCTTCCGTGAGCTCTGGAAACACCATATATTTT	CASSPSVSSGNTIYF
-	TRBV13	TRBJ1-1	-	TGTGCCAGCAGCTTGAAGTGGGTGCAGGGAGCAGCTTTCTTT	CASSLKWVQGAAFF
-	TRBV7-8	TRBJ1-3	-	TGTGCCAGCAGCTTACTGGGGACTGGAAACACCATATATTTT	CASSLLGTGNTIYF
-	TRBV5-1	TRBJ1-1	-	TGCGCCAGCAGCCTGACAGTAATGAACACTGAAGCTTTCTTT	CASSLTVMNTEAFF
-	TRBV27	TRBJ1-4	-	TGTGCCAGCAGTTCGGTACGTGGAGGGGAAAAACTGTTTTTT	CASSSVRGGEKLFF
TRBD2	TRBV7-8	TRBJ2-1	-	TGTGCCAGCAGCTTCGGTAGCGGGAGCCACAATGAGCAGTTCTTC	CASSFGSGSHNEQFF
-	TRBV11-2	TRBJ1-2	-	TGTGCCAGCAGCTTAGAACCGACAGGCGGCTATGGCTACACCTTC	CASSLEPTGGYGYTF
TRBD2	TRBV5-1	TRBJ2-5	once	TGCGCCAGCAGCTCCCAGGTAGCGGGGACCCAAGAGACCCAGTACTTC	CASSSQVAGTQETQYF
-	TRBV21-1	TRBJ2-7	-	TGTGCCAGCAGCTTGGGGAGGGACAGGGCCTCCTACGAGCAGTACTTC	CASSLGRDRASYEQYF
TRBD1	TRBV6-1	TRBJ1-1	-	TGTGCCAGCAGTGAAGCGAAGGGACAGGGGGCTTGGAACACTGAAGCTTTCTTT	CASSEAKGQGAWNTEAFF
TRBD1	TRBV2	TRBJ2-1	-	TGTGCCAGCAGTGAAAACAGGGGGGCCTACAATGAGCAGTTCTTC	CASSENRGAYNEQFF
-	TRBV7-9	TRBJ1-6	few	TGTGCCAGCAGCTTGGGGTGGGGGGATAATTCACCCCTCCACTTT	CASSLGWGDNSPLHF
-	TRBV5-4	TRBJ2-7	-	TGTGCCAGCAGCGTTCAGGGCTACGAGCAGTACTTC	CASSVQGYEQYF
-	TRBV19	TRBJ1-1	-	TGTGCCAGTAGTACTGGGGGGGGCACTGAAGCTTTCTTT	CASSTGGGTEAFF
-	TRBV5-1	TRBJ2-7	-	TGCGCCAGCAGCTCGGGACTCCACGAGCAGTACTTC	CASSSGLHEQYF
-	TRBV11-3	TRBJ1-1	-	TGTGCCAGCAGCTTAAGAGGGGAGAACACTGAAGCTTTCTTT	CASSLRGENTEAFF
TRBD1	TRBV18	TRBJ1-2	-	TGTGCCAGCTCACCGACCCGACAGGGGCAAGATGGCTACACCTTC	CASSPTRQGQDGYTF
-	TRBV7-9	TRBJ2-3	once	TGTGCCAGCAGCCCCCGGGACGGAAGCACAGATACGCAGTATTTT	CASSPRDGSTDTQYF
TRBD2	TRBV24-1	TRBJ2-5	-	TGTGCCACCAGTGACCTGTCCCGGGGGGATGACCAGTACTTC	CATSDLSRGDDQYF
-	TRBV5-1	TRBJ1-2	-	TGCGCCAGCAGCTTGGAAGCTAACTATGGCTACACCTTC	CASSLEANYGYTF
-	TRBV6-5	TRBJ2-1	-	TGTGCCAGTTTAGCGGCAAGGGAGGTGGGTGAGCAGTTCTTC	CASLAAREVGEQFF
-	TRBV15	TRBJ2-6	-	TGTGCCACCAGCAGGGGAACCGGGGCCAACGTCCTGACTTTC	CATSRGTGANVLTF
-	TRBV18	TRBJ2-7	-	TGTGCCAGCTCACCAAGGCAGGGGGGATCCTACGAGCAGTACTTC	CASSPRQGGSYEQYF
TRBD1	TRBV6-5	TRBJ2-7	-	TGTGCCAGCAGTTACTCGGGACAGGGTGTCCACGAGCAGTACTTC	CASSYSGQGVHEQYF
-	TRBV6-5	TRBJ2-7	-	TGTGCCAGCAGTAGGAGTTTGGGGAGGCCCTACGAGCAGTACTTC	CASSRSLGRPYEQYF
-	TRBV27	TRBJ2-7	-	TGTGCCAGCAGTTTATTCAGGGACCACTACGAGCAGTACTTC	CASSLFRDHYEQYF
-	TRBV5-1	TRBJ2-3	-	TGCGCCAGCAGCTTGATAGGGATTGCAGCAGATACGCAGTATTTT	CASSLIGIAADTQYF
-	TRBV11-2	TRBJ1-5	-	TGTGCCAGCAGCTTAGGGGGCCTGGCCTCTCAGCCCCAGCATTTT	CASSLGGLASQPQHF
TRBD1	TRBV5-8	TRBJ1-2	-	TGTGCCAGCAGCTCTGACAGGGGACTTGGCTACACCTTC	CASSSDRGLGYTF
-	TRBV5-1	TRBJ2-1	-	TGCGCCAGCACCCGAGACTCCTACAATGAGCAGTTCTTC	CASTRDSYNEQFF
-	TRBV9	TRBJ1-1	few	TGTGCCAGCAGCGGATCTTGGGTGTACACTGAAGCTTTCTTT	CASSGSWVYTEAFF